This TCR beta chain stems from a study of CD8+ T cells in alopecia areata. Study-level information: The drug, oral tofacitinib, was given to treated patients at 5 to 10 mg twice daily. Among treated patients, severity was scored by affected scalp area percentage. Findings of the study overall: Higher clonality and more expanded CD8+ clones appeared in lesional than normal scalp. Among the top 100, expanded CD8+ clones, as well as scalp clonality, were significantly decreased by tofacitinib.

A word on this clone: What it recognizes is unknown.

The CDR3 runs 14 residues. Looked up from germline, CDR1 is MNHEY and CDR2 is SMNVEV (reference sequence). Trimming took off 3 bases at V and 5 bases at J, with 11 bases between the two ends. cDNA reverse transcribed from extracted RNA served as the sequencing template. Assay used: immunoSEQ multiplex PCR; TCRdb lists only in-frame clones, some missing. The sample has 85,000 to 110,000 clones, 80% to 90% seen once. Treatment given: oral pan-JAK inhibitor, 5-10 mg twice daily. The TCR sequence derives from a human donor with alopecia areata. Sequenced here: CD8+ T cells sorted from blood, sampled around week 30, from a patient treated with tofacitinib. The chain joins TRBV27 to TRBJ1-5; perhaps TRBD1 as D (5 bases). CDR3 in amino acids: CASSLRDGDQPQHF. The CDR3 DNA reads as TGTGCCAGCAGTTTGCGGGACGGGGATCAGCCCCAGCATTTT.